This paragraph covers one T cell receptor (beta chain) sequence. This clone's antigen is unknown. Within one base of it there is no much larger clone, and no base qualities were kept. CD8 naive samples were CD45RO-negative cells positively selected for CCR7, giving a CD45RA+CCR7+ population that excluded TemRA cells. The donors were healthy, HIV-negative adults with no recently reported acute infections or vaccinations. All donors were Caucasian adults living in Nashville, Tennessee, USA. Blood was collected by leukapheresis, and PBMCs were isolated by Ficoll-Histopaque density gradient centrifugation and then cryopreserved in liquid nitrogen vapor phase. Analytical flow cytometry was used to check the purity and quantity of every magnetically sorted T cell population. From each sorted fraction, genomic DNA was isolated and quantified by UV absorbance on a Nanodrop 2000c. Using the deep immunoSEQ assay, multiplex PCR amplified TCR CDR3 regions from genomic DNA. Extracted genomic DNA from each cell subset was spread evenly across all wells of several immunoSEQ 96-well plates, with each plate serving as a replicate. For sorted subsets, approximately 190 ng genomic DNA, equal to 25,000 to 35,000 T cell genomes, was loaded into each replicate PCR. The purified libraries were quantified using a Qubit 3.0 fluorometer, sized with a Bioanalyzer 2100, and then quantified again using the KAPA Library Quantification kit. A separate single-read 150-cycle Illumina NextSeq 550 flow cell was used to sequence each immunoSEQ 96-well plate. Per the authors' processing: Because only junctional sequences without quality scores were contained in the immunoSEQ output, filtering matching that applied to full-length reads could not be performed. Sequences were annotated with PyIR, a Python wrapper for IgBLAST v1.9, using IMGT germline references to assign V/J genes and CDR3. Any read was removed if the V/J assignment was weak (E-value above 1e-6), the CDR3 was missing, or the read contained stop codons, out-of-frame junctions, or ambiguous translated residues. V3J clonotypes were defined as sequences sharing the same inferred V gene, J gene, and CDR3 amino acid sequence. Percentage overlap between repertoires was calculated by dividing the number of shared unique clonotypes by the size of the smaller repertoire. Three approaches were used to assess repertoire richness: RTK rarefaction, the Chao1 estimator, and Recon v2.1 estimates of unobserved clonotypes. Generation probabilities for all TCRbeta clonotypes obtained by the gDNA method from a few donors were computed using OLGA. TCRdb took over this immuneACCESS table, retaining in-frame rearrangements with V and J assigned. Such tables are incomplete; in checked studies, under half of the missing clones stem from an unresolved V gene, and the remainder is unexplained. V, J and clone size are taken as reported in that table, and D and trimming were inferred from the DNA itself. Recorded for this sample are around 2,000,000 clones; 93% of them occurred a single time. The ten biggest clones cover 1.5% to 2% of the sample.

The CDR3 sequence holds 15 residues, the cysteine and phenylalanine included. Kept here is only the CDR3 DNA, which spans 45 bases and is read in frame from base 1. Trimming at the junction amounts to 3 bases on V and 7 bases on J, and the germline ends lie 17 bases apart. As encoded in the germline V gene, CDR1 is LGHNA while CDR2 is YNFKEQ. The data originate from a study of shared clonotypes between healthy human individuals (dated by TCRdb to 2020 to 2022). Regarding the complete study: A few men and two women, aged 18 to 49 years, made up the cohort. For each donor, CD4 naive and CD4 memory were each given three plates, CD8 naive was given two plates, and CD8 memory was given one plate. Blood TCR repertoires of about 5 healthy adults were deeply sequenced to estimate repertoire size and the extent of clonotype sharing between individuals. Libraries were prepared and TCR repertoires were sequenced by different laboratories using diverse techniques, in order to increase sequencing depth and limit assay-specific biases. Leukapheresis yielded between about 0.85 and 10 billion PBMCs per donor. Findings and caveats that apply to the study as a whole: The genetic and exposure-history diversity represented was limited by the small number of donors. Based on pairwise subsampling, the degree of clonotype sharing among donors was expected to be affected by sequencing depth. Across four donors, around 5% of naive CD4, roughly 3.5% of naive CD8, 2.3% of memory CD4, and approximately 0.4% of memory CD8 clonotypes were shared. Larger estimated clonotype richness was generally found for naive subsets than for memory subsets. Sampling was restricted to blood, and TCR repertoires in tissue are likely to differ from TCR repertoires in blood. Rarefaction of sorted-subset datasets indicated incomplete sequencing despite the large sequencing depth. Clonotypes shared by all four sorted-subset donors showed higher generation probabilities than non-shared clonotypes.

Sequencing was performed on naive CD8+ T cells from PBMCs. The sample's cell subset or site label is to be understood as: CD45RA+CCR7+. This receptor was obtained from a man between 18 and 35 years old in good health. Some clones in this sample may be carry-over from other donors' samples. This receptor chain uses TRBV4-2 and TRBJ2-3; the D call could be TRBD1 or TRBD2, with each sharing 5 bases. The encoded CDR3 is CASSQGRGSPNTQYF. In nucleotide form, the sequence is TGTGCCAGCAGCCAGGGACGGGGATCGCCGAATACGCAGTATTTT.